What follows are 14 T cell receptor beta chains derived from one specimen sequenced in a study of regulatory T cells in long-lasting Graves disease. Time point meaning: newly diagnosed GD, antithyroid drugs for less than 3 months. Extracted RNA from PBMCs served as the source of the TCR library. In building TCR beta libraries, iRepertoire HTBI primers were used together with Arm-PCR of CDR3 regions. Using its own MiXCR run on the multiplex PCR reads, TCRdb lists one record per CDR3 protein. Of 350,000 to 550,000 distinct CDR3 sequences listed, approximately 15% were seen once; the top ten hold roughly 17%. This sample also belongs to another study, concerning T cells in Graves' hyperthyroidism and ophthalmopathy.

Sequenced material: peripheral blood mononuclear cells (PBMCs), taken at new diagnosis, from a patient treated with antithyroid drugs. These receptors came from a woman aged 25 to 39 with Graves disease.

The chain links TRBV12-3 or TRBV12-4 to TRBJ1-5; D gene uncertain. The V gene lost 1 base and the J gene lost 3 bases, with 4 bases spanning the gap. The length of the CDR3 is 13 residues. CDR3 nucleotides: TGTGCCAGCAGTTTAGAGTTCAATCAGCCCCAGCATTTT. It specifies CASSLEFNQPQHF.

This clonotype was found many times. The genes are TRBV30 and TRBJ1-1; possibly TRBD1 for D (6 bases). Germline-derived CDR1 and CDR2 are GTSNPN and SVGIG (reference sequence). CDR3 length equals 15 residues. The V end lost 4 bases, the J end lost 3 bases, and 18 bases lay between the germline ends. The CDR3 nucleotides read TGTGCCTGGAATAGGGACACTACGACGGACACTGAAGCTTTCTTT. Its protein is CAWNRDTTTDTEAFF.

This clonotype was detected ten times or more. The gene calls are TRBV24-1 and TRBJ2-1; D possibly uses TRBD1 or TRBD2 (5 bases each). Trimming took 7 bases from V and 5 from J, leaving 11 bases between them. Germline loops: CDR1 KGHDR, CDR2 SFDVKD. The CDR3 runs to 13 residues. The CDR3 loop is CATSGDPNNEQFF. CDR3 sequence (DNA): TGTGCCACCAGCGGGGACCCCAACAATGAGCAGTTCTTC.

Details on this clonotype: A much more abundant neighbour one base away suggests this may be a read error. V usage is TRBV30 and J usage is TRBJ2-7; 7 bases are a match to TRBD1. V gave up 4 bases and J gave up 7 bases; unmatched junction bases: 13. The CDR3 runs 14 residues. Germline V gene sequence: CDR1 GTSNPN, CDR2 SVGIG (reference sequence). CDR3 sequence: CAWTSGGSYNEQYF. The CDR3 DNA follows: TGTGCCTGGACCTCAGGGGGTTCCTACAATGAGCAGTACTTC.

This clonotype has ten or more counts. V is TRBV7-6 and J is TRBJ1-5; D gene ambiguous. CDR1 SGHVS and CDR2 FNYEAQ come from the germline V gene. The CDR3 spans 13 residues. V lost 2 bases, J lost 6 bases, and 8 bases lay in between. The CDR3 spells CASSLSEGQPQHF. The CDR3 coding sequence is TGTGCCAGCAGCTTAAGTGAGGGTCAGCCCCAGCATTTT.

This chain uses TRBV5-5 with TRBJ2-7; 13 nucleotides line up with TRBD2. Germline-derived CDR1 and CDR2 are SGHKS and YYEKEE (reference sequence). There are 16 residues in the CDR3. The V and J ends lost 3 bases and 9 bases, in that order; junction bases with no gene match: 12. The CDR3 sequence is CASSSPLAGGRGGQYF. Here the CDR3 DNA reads TGTGCCAGCAGCTCCCCACTAGCGGGAGGGCGGGGCGGGCAGTACTTC.

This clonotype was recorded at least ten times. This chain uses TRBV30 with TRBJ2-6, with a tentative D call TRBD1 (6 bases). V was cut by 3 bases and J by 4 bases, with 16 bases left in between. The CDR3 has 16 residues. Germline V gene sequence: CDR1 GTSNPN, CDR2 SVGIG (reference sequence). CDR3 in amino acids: CAWSVRGGSGANVLTF. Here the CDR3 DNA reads TGTGCCTGGAGCGTGCGTGGGGGCTCGGGGGCCAACGTCCTGACTTTC.

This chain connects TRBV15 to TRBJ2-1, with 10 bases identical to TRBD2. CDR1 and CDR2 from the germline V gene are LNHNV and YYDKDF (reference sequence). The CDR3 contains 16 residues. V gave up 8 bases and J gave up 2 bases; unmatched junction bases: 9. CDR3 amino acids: CATRRAGGLTYNEQFF. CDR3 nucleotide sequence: TGTGCCACCCGGCGAGCGGGAGGGCTGACCTACAATGAGCAGTTCTTC.

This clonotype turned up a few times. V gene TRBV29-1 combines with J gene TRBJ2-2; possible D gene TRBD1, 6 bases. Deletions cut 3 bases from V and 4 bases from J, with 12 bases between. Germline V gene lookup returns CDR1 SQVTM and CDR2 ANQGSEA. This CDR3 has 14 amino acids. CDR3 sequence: CSVEEVTGTGELFF. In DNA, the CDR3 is TGCAGCGTTGAGGAGGTGACAGGCACCGGGGAGCTGTTTTTT.

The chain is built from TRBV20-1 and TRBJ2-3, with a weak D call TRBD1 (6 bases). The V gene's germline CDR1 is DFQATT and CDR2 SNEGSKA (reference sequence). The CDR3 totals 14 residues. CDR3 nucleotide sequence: TGCCCCTGCCTCCGGACAGCTTGCACAGATACGCAGTATTTT. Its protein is CPCLRTACTDTQYF.

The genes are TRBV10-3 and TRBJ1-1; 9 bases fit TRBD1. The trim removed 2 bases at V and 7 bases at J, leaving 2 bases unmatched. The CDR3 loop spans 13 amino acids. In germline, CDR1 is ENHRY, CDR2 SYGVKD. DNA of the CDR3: TGTGCCATCAGTGAGGACAGGGGGTATGAAGCTTTCTTT. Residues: CAISEDRGYEAFF.

The CDR3 region is CASSLYSGRADEQFF. CDR3 bases: TGTGCCAGCAGTTTATATAGCGGGAGGGCCGATGAGCAGTTCTTC. The chain carries TRBV27 and TRBJ2-1; 11 bases fit TRBD2. The CDR3 spans 15 residues. In germline, CDR1 is MNHEY, CDR2 SMNVEV (reference sequence). Trimming took 1 base from V and 8 from J; bases not matched to a gene: 4.

The CDR3 protein is CAWRRSGGNEQFF. The CDR3 DNA reads as TGTGCCTGGAGACGTAGTGGGGGGAATGAGCAGTTCTTC. The chain combines TRBV30 with TRBJ2-1; tentative D call: TRBD2 (6 bases). Looked up from germline, CDR1 is GTSNPN and CDR2 is SVGIG (reference sequence). CDR3 length equals 13 residues. V gave up 3 bases and J gave up 7 bases, with 13 bases separating them. Using reference TRBV30 and TRBJ2-1 for the parts outside the CDR3, the full variable domain is SQTIHQWPATLVQPVGSPLSLECTVEGTSNPNLYWYRQAAGRGLQLLFYSVGIGQISSEVPQNLSASRPQDRQFILSSKKLLLSDSGFYLCAWRRSGGNEQFFGPGTRLTVL.

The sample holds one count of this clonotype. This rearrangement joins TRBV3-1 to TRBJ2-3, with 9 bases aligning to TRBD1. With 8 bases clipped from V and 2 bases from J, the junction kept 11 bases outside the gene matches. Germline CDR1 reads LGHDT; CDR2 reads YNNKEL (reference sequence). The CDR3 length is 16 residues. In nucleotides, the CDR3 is TGTGCCAGCGGACAGGGGACAGACCATTTCACAGATACGCAGTATTTT. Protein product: CASGQGTDHFTDTQYF.